This entry describes one T cell receptor beta chain. No antigen is known for it. Trimming took 8 bases from V and 6 from J, leaving 22 bases between them. There are 15 residues in the CDR3. CDR1 and CDR2 (germline): SEHNR, FQNEAQ (reference sequence). This record belongs to a study of cytomegalovirus exposure and HLA in healthy donors. About the study: The 100 million to 120 million unique TCR beta sequences, from about 179 million T cells, were found by an earlier analysis.

Primers: 60 Vbeta forward and 13 Jbeta reverse. The protocol was immunoSEQ multiplex PCR, while the TCRdb copy is restricted to in-frame clones and leaves out a portion. The profile shows 150,000 to 200,000 clones, roughly 81% of them singletons. Study-level results: In a later analysis, an Asian-associated ancestry cluster reportedly showed fewer N-insertions than the 666-donor mean. As confirmed in vitro, a few CMV-associated chains were specific for CMV antigens.

This chain uses TRBV7-9 with TRBJ1-2; tentative D call: TRBD1 (5 bases). The sample was PBMCs. This TCR derives from a woman aged 18-29 years in good health and CMV-seropositive. The chain's CDR3 is CASQSEGRVSDGYTF. CDR3 DNA sequence: TGTGCCAGCCAATCGGAGGGCAGGGTGTCTGATGGCTACACCTTC. Full variable domain (outside the CDR3, taken from reference TRBV7-9 and TRBJ1-2): DTGVSQNPRHKITKRGQNVTFRCDPISEHNRLYWYRQTLGQGPEFLTYFQNEAQLEKSRLLSDRFSAERPKGSFSTLEIQRTEQGDSAMYLCASQSEGRVSDGYTFGSGTRLTVV.